The sequence of this T cell receptor (beta chain) was determined in a study of T cell clusters in autoimmune cytopenias. TRB was amplified by touch-down multiplex PCR, primer pools A and B combined. TCRdb derives one entry per CDR3 protein from the multiplex PCR reads, leaving out DNA. The repertoire shows roughly 5,300 distinct CDR3 sequences; the top ten hold approximately 15%. TRB was amplified from 250 ng of peripheral blood genomic DNA per sample. These data are also associated with another study on T cell repertoires in aging, cancer and after chemotherapy. This second report adds: Donors were grouped into six age bands spanning 30 or younger through 70 or older. In cancer patients, declining TCR diversity with age involved lost richness and lost evenness. In each cancer cohort, median generation probability increased across chemotherapy, suggesting thymic output rebounded.

The material sequenced was peripheral blood. The clonotype comes from a human donor in good health.

The chain's CDR3 is CASTLLGIYTEAFF. V gene TRBV19 combines with J gene TRBJ1-1. Germline V CDR1 and CDR2: LNHDA, SQIVND (reference sequence). This CDR3 comprises 14 residues.